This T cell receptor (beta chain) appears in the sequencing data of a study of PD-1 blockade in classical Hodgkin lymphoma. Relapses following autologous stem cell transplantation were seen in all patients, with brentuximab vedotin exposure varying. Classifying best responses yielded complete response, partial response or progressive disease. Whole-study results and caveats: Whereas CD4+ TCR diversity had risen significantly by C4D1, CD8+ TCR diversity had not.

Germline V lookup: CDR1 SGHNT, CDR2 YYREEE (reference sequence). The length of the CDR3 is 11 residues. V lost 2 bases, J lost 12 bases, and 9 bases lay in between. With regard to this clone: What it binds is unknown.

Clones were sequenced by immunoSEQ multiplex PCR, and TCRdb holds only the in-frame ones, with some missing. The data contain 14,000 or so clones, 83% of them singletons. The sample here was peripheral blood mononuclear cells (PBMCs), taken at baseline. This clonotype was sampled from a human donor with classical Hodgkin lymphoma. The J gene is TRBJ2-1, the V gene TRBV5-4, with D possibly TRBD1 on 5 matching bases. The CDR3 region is CASSFQGVQFF. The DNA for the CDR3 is TGTGCCAGCAGCTTTCAAGGGGTGCAGTTCTTC. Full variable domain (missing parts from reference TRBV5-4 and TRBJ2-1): ETGVTQSPTHLIKTRGQQVTLRCSSQSGHNTVSWYQQALGQGPQFIFQYYREEENGRGNFPPRFSGLQFPNYSSELNVNALELDDSALYLCASSFQGVQFFGPGTRLTVL.